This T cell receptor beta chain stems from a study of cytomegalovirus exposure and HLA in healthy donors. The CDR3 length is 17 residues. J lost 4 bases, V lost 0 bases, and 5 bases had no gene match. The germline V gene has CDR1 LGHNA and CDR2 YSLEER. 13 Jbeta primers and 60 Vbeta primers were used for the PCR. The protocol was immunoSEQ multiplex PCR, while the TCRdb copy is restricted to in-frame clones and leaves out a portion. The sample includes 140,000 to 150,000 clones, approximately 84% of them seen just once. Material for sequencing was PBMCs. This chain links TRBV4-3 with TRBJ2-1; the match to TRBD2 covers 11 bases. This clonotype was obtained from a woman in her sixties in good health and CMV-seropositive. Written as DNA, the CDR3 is TGCGCCAGCAGCCAAGATAGGGGGACTAGCGGTTACAATGAGCAGTTCTTC. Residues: CASSQDRGTSGYNEQFF.